The source of this TCR beta chain is a study of cytomegalovirus exposure and HLA in healthy donors. Study results and caveats: Later work found that TCR association rates differed between HLA loci; DRB1 had the most and HLA-C the fewest.

CDR3 length: 16 amino acids. V was pared by 0 bases and J by 4 bases, with 12 bases between. Per the germline V gene, CDR1 is SGHDN and CDR2 is FVKESK. PCR used 60 Vbeta primers and 13 Jbeta primers. The table came from immunoSEQ multiplex PCR; TCRdb's copy has only in-frame clones and leaves some out. Of a few hundred thousand clones listed, nearly 80% are singletons. On this clone itself: Antigen specificity is unknown.

The clonotype was recovered from a man aged 18 to 30 in good health and CMV-seronegative. Material: PBMCs. The chain combines TRBV14 with TRBJ2-2; D is possibly TRBD2 (6 bases). The CDR3 DNA reads TGTGCCAGCAGCCAAGACCCGGGGGAAACCACCGGGGAGCTGTTTTTT. It translates to CASSQDPGETTGELFF.